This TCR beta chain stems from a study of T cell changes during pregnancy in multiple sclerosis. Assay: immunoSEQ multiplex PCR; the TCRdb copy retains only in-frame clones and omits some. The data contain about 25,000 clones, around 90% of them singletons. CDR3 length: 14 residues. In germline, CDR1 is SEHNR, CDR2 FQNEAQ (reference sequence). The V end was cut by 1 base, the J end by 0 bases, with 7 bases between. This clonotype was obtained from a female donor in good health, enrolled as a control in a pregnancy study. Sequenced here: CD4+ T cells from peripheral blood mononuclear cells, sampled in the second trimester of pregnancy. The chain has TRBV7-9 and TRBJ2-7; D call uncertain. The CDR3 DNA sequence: TGTGCCAGCAGCTTAGACCCGGTCTCCTACGAGCAGTACTTC. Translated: CASSLDPVSYEQYF. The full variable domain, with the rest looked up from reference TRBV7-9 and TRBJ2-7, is DTGVSQNPRHKITKRGQNVTFRCDPISEHNRLYWYRQTLGQGPEFLTYFQNEAQLEKSRLLSDRFSAERPKGSFSTLEIQRTEQGDSAMYLCASSLDPVSYEQYFGPGTRLTVT.